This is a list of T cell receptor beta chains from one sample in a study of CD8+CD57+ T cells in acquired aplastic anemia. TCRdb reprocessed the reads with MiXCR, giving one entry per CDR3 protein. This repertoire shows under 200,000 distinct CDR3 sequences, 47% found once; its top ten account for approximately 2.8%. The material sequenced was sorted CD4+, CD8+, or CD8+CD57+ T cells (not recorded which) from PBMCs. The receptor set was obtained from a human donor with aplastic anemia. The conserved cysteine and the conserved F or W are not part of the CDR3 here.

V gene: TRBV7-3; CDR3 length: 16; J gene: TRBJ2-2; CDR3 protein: ASSLTGSGRANTGELF
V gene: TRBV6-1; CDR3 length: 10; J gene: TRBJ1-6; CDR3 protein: ASSPPYSPLH
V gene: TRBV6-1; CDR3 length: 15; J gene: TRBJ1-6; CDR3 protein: ASTPKLGTKKDSPLH
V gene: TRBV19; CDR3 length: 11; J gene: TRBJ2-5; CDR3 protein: ASRSRARETQY
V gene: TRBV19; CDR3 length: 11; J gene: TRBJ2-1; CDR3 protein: ASSTIRRDEQF
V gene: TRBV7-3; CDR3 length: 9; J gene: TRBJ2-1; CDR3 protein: ASSHGAEQF
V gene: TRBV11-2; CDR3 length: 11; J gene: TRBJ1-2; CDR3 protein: ASSTDRDYGYT
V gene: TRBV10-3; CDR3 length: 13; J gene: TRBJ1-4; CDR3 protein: AIRKSRGANEKLF
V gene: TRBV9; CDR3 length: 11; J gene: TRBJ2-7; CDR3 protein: ASSAGTSGRQY
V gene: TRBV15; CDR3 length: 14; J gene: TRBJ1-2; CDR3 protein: ATSRDRDTHGYGYT
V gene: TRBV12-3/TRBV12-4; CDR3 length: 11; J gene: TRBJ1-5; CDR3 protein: ASSFTANQPQH
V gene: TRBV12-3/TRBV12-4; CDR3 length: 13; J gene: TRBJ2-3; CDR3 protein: ASSLLDRGTDTQY
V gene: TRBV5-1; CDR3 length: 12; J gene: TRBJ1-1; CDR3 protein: ASSLGQKNTEAF
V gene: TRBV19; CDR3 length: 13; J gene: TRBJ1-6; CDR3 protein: ASTPRKFGGSPLH
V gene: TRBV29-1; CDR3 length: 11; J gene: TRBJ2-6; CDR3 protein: SASAPGANVLT
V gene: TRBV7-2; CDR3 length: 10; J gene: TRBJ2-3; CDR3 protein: ASSLDTDTQY
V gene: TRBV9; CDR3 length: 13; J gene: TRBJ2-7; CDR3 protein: ASSVGSGSYGEQY
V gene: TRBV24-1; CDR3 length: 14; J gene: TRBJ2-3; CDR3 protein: ATSDRRKETTDTQY
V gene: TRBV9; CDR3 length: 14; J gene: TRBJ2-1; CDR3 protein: ASSLSGSGSIGEQF
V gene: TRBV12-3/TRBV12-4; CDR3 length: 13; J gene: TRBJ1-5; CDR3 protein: ASSLTGGGNQPQH
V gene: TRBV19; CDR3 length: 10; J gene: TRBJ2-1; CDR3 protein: ASSIRNNEQF
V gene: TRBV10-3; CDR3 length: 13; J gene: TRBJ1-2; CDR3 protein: AISESRVGQDGYT
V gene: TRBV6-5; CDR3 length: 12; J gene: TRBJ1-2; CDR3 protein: ASSWDAPGRGYT
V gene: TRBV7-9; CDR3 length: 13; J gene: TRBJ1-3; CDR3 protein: ASSFTASSGNTIY
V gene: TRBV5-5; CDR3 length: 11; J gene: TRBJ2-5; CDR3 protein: ASSFWGGETQY
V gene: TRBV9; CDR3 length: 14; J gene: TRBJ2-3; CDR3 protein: ASSPSPAGNTDTQY
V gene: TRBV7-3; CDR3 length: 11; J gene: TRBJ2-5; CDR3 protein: ASSFGPRETQY
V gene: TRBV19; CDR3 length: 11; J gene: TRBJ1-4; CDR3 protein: ASSNRQNEKLF
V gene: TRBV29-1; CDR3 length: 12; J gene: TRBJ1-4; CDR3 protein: SARWGRINEKLF
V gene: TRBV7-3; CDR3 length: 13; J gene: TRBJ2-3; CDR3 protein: ASSPGTSTLDTQY
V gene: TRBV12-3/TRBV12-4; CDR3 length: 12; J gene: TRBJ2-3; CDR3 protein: ASKLAASTDTQY
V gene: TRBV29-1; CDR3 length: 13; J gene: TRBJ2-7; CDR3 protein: SVAGGRDSPYEQY
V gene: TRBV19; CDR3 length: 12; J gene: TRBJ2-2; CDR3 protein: ASLDGGSAGELF